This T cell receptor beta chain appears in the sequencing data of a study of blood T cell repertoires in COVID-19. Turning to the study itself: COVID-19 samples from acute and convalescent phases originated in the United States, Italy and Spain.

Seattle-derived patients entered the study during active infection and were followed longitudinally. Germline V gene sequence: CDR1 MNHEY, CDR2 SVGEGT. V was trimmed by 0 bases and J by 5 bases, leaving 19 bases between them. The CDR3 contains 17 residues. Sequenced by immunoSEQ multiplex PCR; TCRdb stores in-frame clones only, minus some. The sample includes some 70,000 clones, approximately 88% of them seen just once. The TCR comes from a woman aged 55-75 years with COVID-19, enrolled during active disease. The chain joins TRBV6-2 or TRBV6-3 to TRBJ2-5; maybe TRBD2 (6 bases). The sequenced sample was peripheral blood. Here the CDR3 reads CASSYSPWRDGGETQYF. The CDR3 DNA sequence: TGTGCCAGCAGTTACTCCCCGTGGCGGGATGGAGGGGAGACCCAGTACTTC.